The 5 T cell receptor beta chains given below trace back to one sample, sequenced in a study of blood T cell repertoires in COVID-19. Sequencing was performed with immunoSEQ multiplex PCR; in TCRdb, only in-frame clones are kept and a portion is missing. The table includes some 450,000 clones, 85% to 90% detected once. Sequenced material: peripheral blood. The receptors originated from a man aged 18 to 35 with COVID-19, enrolled during active disease.

The chain couples TRBV20-1 to TRBJ1-1; tentatively, D is TRBD1 (5 bases). Trimming removed 3 bases at V and 1 base at J, with 9 bases between. CDR1 DFQATT and CDR2 SNEGSKA come from the germline V gene (reference sequence). The CDR3 is made up of 13 amino acids. DNA of the CDR3: TGCAGTGCTAGTCAGGGCAGGAACACTGAAGCTTTCTTT. It is translated as CSASQGRNTEAFF.

In its sample, this clone was seen once. The genes are TRBV18 and TRBJ1-1; no clear D. V was shortened by 4 bases and J by 6 bases, with 6 bases between the two germline ends. The CDR3 has 11 amino acids. CDR1 and CDR2 (germline): KGHSH, LQKENI. The CDR3 bases are TGTGCCAGCTCACGGCAGGCTGAAGCTTTCTTT. Protein product: CASSRQAEAFF.

The table lists this clone with a count of one. The chain recombines TRBV19 with TRBJ2-3, with D possibly matching TRBD2 (5 bases). Germline CDR1 reads LNHDA; CDR2 reads SQIVND (reference sequence). The V and J ends lost 3 bases and 3 bases respectively, with 7 bases between them. There are 13 residues in the CDR3. The CDR3 sequence is CASSILATDTQYF. The CDR3 nucleotides read TGTGCCAGTAGTATCCTAGCTACAGATACGCAGTATTTT.

This sequence joins TRBV5-4 and TRBJ2-3; 7 bases agree with TRBD2. Germline V gives CDR1 SGHNT, CDR2 YYREEE (reference sequence). CDR3 size: 14 residues. Trimming took 5 bases from V and 4 from J; bases not matched to a gene: 7. CDR3: CASRARESADTQYF. CDR3 coding DNA: TGTGCCAGCAGGGCGCGGGAGTCTGCAGATACGCAGTATTTT. Combining the CDR3 with reference TRBV5-4 and TRBJ2-3 gives the whole variable domain ETGVTQSPTHLIKTRGQQVTLRCSSQSGHNTVSWYQQALGQGPQFIFQYYREEENGRGNFPPRFSGLQFPNYSSELNVNALELDDSALYLCASRARESADTQYFGPGTRLTVL.

This chain joins TRBV3-1 (or the pseudogene TRBV3-2) and TRBJ2-3; D remains unclear. Per the germline V gene, CDR1 is LGHDT and CDR2 is YNNKEL (reference sequence). With 1 base removed from V and 0 bases from J, the gap between germline ends came to 5 bases. The CDR3 length is 14 residues. As DNA, the CDR3 is TGTGCCAGCAGCCAAGTGGCCAGCACAGATACGCAGTATTTT. Its protein is CASSQVASTDTQYF.